This TCR beta chain appears in the sequencing data of a study of memory CD4+ T cells and cytomegalovirus serostatus. Findings and caveats of the study: Suggested: most of the CMV-linked TCR signature lies in CD4+ memory cells. Each of some 67 CMV-associated TCRbeta sequences occurred in one to five individuals. Repertoires predicted CMV serostatus with median bootstrapped AUC of about 0.95.

The CDR3 has 16 residues. After removal of 4 bases from V and 10 bases from J, the junction contained 17 bases not matched to a gene. The table came from immunoSEQ multiplex PCR; TCRdb's copy has only in-frame clones and leaves some out. The data show under 80,000 clones, approximately 78% seen once. The sort gate was single viable CD3+CD4+CD8-CD45RO+ cells for memory CD4+ T cells. Total CD4+ T cells were enriched by CD4 positive selection. Remarks on this clone: Antigen unknown.

This TCR derives from an adult in good health and CMV-seronegative. The sequencing sample was made of memory CD4+ T cells from blood. The chain joins TRBV5-3 to TRBJ2-1; 7 bases fit TRBD1. TRBV5-3 is reported as an ORF; its role is uncertain. CDR3 sequence: CARSPPGPLLQGEQFF. The CDR3 DNA reads as TGTGCCAGAAGCCCTCCGGGACCTCTCTTACAGGGGGAGCAGTTCTTC.